These 15 T cell receptor beta chains were sequenced from one sample in a study of blood T cell repertoires in COVID-19. Using immunoSEQ multiplex PCR, the repertoire was profiled, and TCRdb retains in-frame clones only, with some absent. The table shows over 200,000 clones, with more than 75% occurring only once. Sequenced input: peripheral blood. Receptors originate from an elderly man with acute or convalescent COVID-19.

This clone showed up many times. V and J are TRBV19 and TRBJ2-3; tentative D call: TRBD1 (5 bases). Germline CDR1 LNHDA, CDR2 SQIVND (reference sequence). V lost 5 bases, J lost 6 bases, and 15 bases lay in between. The CDR3 runs to 14 residues. The CDR3 bases are TGTGCCAGTAGTCTTCAGGGCCCGAGCGATACGCAGTATTTT. Translation: CASSLQGPSDTQYF.

The chain links TRBV27 to TRBJ2-4, with a weak D call TRBD1 (5 bases). This CDR3 region has 12 residues. The V end was cut by 3 bases, the J end by 8 bases, with 8 bases between. Germline-derived CDR1 and CDR2 are MNHEY and SMNVEV (reference sequence). The CDR3 is CASSLGPDIQYF. For the CDR3, the DNA is TGTGCCAGCAGTTTGGGGCCGGACATTCAGTACTTC.

The chain is built from TRBV24-1 and TRBJ1-2; D is unclear. The CDR3 is 11 amino acids. CDR1 is KGHDR, CDR2 SFDVKD, per germline. Trimming shortened V by 4 bases and J by 6 bases, and 5 bases separated the two germline ends. As DNA, the CDR3 is TGTGCCACCAGTGACTTCGATGGCTACACCTTC. It codes for CATSDFDGYTF.

V is TRBV7-8 and J is TRBJ2-7; D call uncertain. This CDR3 spans 11 amino acids. Germline V gene lookup returns CDR1 SGHVS and CDR2 FQNEAQ. Trimming removed 5 bases at V and 4 bases at J, with 6 bases between. CDR3: CASSLHYEQYF. The CDR3 bases are TGTGCCAGCAGCCTCCATTACGAGCAGTACTTC. Filled out from reference TRBV7-8 and TRBJ2-7, the complete variable domain reads GAGVSQSPRYKVAKRGQDVALRCDPISGHVSLFWYQQALGQGPEFLTYFQNEAQLDKSGLPSDRFFAERPEGSVSTLKIQRTQQEDSAVYLCASSLHYEQYFGPGTRLTVT.

The J gene is TRBJ2-2, the V gene TRBV9, with D possibly being TRBD2 (5 bases). This CDR3 region has 14 residues. Trimming pared 3 bases from V and 7 bases from J, leaving 13 bases between. Looked up from germline, CDR1 is SGDLS and CDR2 is YYNGEE. The CDR3 loop is CASSGPGLYGELFF. Written as DNA, the CDR3 is TGTGCCAGCAGCGGACCTGGACTGTACGGGGAGCTGTTTTTT.

CDR3 sequence reads: CASSDSTGYYGYTF. DNA for the CDR3: TGTGCCAGCAGTGACTCGACAGGGTACTATGGCTACACCTTC. The chain couples TRBV2 to TRBJ1-2; 7 positions agree with TRBD1. The CDR3 extends over 14 amino acids. CDR1 and CDR2 from the germline V gene are SNHLY and FYNNEI. V dropped 3 bases and J dropped 3; count of bases not matched to a gene: 4. The entire variable domain, with the rest obtained from reference TRBV2 and TRBJ1-2, is as follows: EPEVTQTPSHQVTQMGQEVILRCVPISNHLYFYWYRQILGQKVEFLVSFYNNEISEKSEIFDDQFSVERPDGSNFTLKIRSTKLEDSAMYFCASSDSTGYYGYTFGSGTRLTVV.

The chain is built from TRBV5-5 and TRBJ2-7; 7 nucleotides match TRBD2. This CDR3 contains 14 residues. Germline CDR1 and CDR2: SGHKS and YYEKEE (reference sequence). Trimming at V came to 1 base and at J to 0 bases, leaving 1 base not matched to a gene. The CDR3 reads CASSLREVSYEQYF. The CDR3 DNA follows: TGTGCCAGCAGCTTGCGGGAGGTCTCCTACGAGCAGTACTTC.

The V and J genes are TRBV19 and TRBJ2-5, with 8 bases identical to TRBD2. CDR1 and CDR2 (germline): LNHDA, SQIVND (reference sequence). Unmatched junction bases numbered 4, after V lost 5 bases and J lost 5 bases. This CDR3 is 13 amino acids long. The CDR3 nucleotides are TGTGCCAGTAGTGGGGGACTAGGGGAGACCCAGTACTTC. It translates to CASSGGLGETQYF. Full variable domain (rest looked up from reference TRBV19 and TRBJ2-5): DGGITQSPKYLFRKEGQNVTLSCEQNLNHDAMYWYRQDPGQGLRLIYYSQIVNDFQKGDIAEGYSVSREKKESFPLTVTSAQKNPTAFYLCASSGGLGETQYFGPGTRLLVL.

The chain carries TRBV12-2 and TRBJ2-7; the table gives TRBD1 as D, unverified against the DNA. TRBV12-2 is a documented pseudogene. The CDR3 has 14 residues. The CDR3 loop reads CASRSSGAELWQYV. The CDR3 DNA follows: TGTGCAAGTCGCTCCTCAGGGGCGGAATTATGGCAGTACGTC.

The chain has TRBV14 and TRBJ1-2, with D hard to call. Looked up from germline, CDR1 is SGHDN and CDR2 is FVKESK. V gave up 1 base and J gave up 9 bases, with 9 bases separating them. The CDR3 loop spans 12 amino acids. CDR3 coding DNA: TGTGCCAGCAGCCAAGGCCGACTGCGCTACACCTTC. Amino acid sequence: CASSQGRLRYTF.

The chain joins TRBV6-5 to TRBJ2-1, with 9 bases lining up with TRBD1. Germline V lookup: CDR1 MNHEY, CDR2 SVGAGI. The CDR3 contains 15 residues. The trim removed 1 base at V and 15 bases at J, leaving 13 bases unmatched. The CDR3 loop is CASSYFPPGQGSVFF. The CDR3 DNA reads as TGTGCCAGCAGTTACTTCCCCCCCGGACAGGGGTCCGTGTTCTTC.

The chain is built from TRBV5-1 and TRBJ2-7, with a weak D call TRBD2 (7 bases). The CDR3 runs to 16 residues. V was pared by 4 bases and J by 0 bases, with 17 bases between. Germline loops: CDR1 SGHRS, CDR2 YFSETQ. Written as DNA, the CDR3 is TGCGCCAGCAGCCTAGGGGGAGCGGGGAGCTCCTACGAGCAGTACGTC. It specifies CASSLGGAGSSYEQYV.

The rearrangement links TRBV7-6 to TRBJ1-3; TRBD1 matches at 12 bases. Germline V gene lookup returns CDR1 SGHVS and CDR2 FNYEAQ. The CDR3 has 17 amino acids. V trimming: 5 bases; J trimming: 9 bases; junction bases outside the gene matches: 14. The CDR3, as DNA: TGTGCCAGCAGCGAGGTGGGACAGGGGGCATCAGGGGGCACCATATATTTT. Encoded protein: CASSEVGQGASGGTIYF.

The J gene is TRBJ1-2, the V gene TRBV4-3; TRBD1 matches 10 bases. V gave up 0 bases and J gave up 6 bases; unmatched junction bases: 7. Per the germline V gene, CDR1 is LGHNA and CDR2 is YSLEER. The length of the CDR3 is 16 residues. The CDR3 DNA reads as TGCGCCAGCAGCCAAGATCGCCGGACAGGGGGTGATGGCTACACCTTC. This translates into CASSQDRRTGGDGYTF.

V usage is TRBV7-9 and J usage is TRBJ2-3, with 8 bases identical to TRBD1. The ends lost 7 bases at V and 4 bases at J; junction bases unmatched: 7. CDR1 and CDR2 from the germline V gene are SEHNR and FQNEAQ (reference sequence). CDR3 length: 14 residues. The CDR3 bases are TGTGCCAGCACCGGGGACAGGTTTTCAGATACGCAGTATTTT. This gives the protein CASTGDRFSDTQYF.